The rows below give T cell receptor beta chains drawn from one sample of a study of response to subunit inactivated influenza vaccine. TCRdb reprocessed the RT-PCR reads with MiXCR, giving one entry per CDR3 protein. Here the sample spans about 300,000 distinct CDR3 sequences, 21% being singletons. Specimen: PBMCs from blood, collected 21 months after vaccination. The receptors originated from a man in his fifties or sixties who received an inactivated influenza vaccine. Both conserved end residues are trimmed from each CDR3. A D gene is named only where the DNA matches it firmly. Clone size is shown for a subset of rows, as once, few, many or a class of expanded clone.

12 | TRBJ1-5 | TRBV20-1 | . | many | SARQGPSNQPQH
11 | TRBJ1-2 | TRBV2 | . | few | ASIAGEVYGYT
11 | TRBJ1-1 | TRBV6-1 | . | . | ASQQTVNTEAF
11 | TRBJ1-2 | TRBV2 | . | few | ASSAAKFYGYT
13 | TRBJ2-5 | TRBV5-1 | . | . | ASSLGTGRGETQY
12 | TRBJ1-4 | TRBV4-3 | . | many | ASSQGGANEKLF
14 | TRBJ2-7 | TRBV7-2 | . | . | ASSLSSAPSSYEQY
12 | TRBJ2-1 | TRBV2 | . | many | ASTRPGTINEQF
9 | TRBJ2-3 | TRBV2 | . | few | ASSAPITQY
11 | TRBJ2-7 | TRBV19 | . | . | ASRPGSSYEQY
14 | TRBJ2-1 | TRBV7-9 | . | once | ASSFLPVQDLHEQF
15 | TRBJ1-2 | TRBV28 | . | . | ASSLYPRTELIYGYT
14 | TRBJ2-1 | TRBV6-2/TRBV6-3 | TRBD2 | . | ASSLHSGSSYNEQF
13 | TRBJ2-1 | TRBV7-9 | . | . | ASSPNQLPYNEQF
13 | TRBJ2-2 | TRBV6-4 | TRBD1 | few | ASKAQGTETGELF
13 | TRBJ1-6 | TRBV20-1 | TRBD1 | few | SAREPQGASSPLH
11 | TRBJ2-2 | TRBV5-1 | . | few | ASSEFSHRELF
13 | TRBJ1-4 | TRBV29-1 | . | few | SVKLTGTTNEKLF
19 | TRBJ2-1 | TRBV9 | TRBD2 | . | ASSVAAGGTENPYSYNEQF
13 | TRBJ2-7 | TRBV11-2 | TRBD2 | . | ASSLSGGNSYEQY
13 | TRBJ2-5 | TRBV6-2/TRBV6-3 | TRBD1 | . | ASSYPTGGAETQY
12 | TRBJ1-5 | TRBV29-1 | TRBD1 | many | SVSGTGGDQPQH
12 | TRBJ1-5 | TRBV9 | . | . | ASSVGAGRQPQH
12 | TRBJ1-5 | TRBV6-2/TRBV6-3 | . | few | ASSYAGEAQPQH
10 | TRBJ2-3 | TRBV10-3 | . | few | AISESTDTQY
13 | TRBJ2-7 | TRBV20-1 | . | . | SARTPGQSSGEQY
9 | TRBJ2-7 | TRBV10-3 | . | once | AIGGGEEQY
11 | TRBJ2-2 | TRBV10-3 | . | few | AIRDNPTGELF
13 | TRBJ2-1 | TRBV7-2 | . | . | ASSATQGVYNEQF
12 | TRBJ1-1 | TRBV7-8 | TRBD1 | once | ASRPDRGSIEAF
12 | TRBJ1-4 | TRBV29-1 | TRBD1 | . | SALLTGINEKLF
15 | TRBJ2-5 | TRBV28 | . | once | ASSSALRAPPGETQY
11 | TRBJ1-3 | TRBV19 | . | few | ASSPFSGNTIY
15 | TRBJ1-4 | TRBV20-1 | TRBD1 | . | SARGFTGDPTNEKLF
12 | TRBJ1-2 | TRBV12-3/TRBV12-4 | TRBD1 | many | ASRPLGTGSGYT
12 | TRBJ2-2 | TRBV5-4 | . | . | ASSWGLGAGELF
14 | TRBJ2-2 | TRBV6-1 | . | few | ASRDGQLRNTGELF
14 | TRBJ2-1 | TRBV20-1 | TRBD2 | . | SARHDNRGGYNEQF
12 | TRBJ1-6 | TRBV12-3/TRBV12-4 | . | few | ASSPSEYNSPLH
11 | TRBJ2-5 | TRBV4-2 | . | . | ASSPTGGGTQY
13 | TRBJ2-2 | TRBV7-6 | . | . | ASSPPGANTGELF
12 | TRBJ1-6 | TRBV12-3/TRBV12-4 | TRBD1 | . | ASSKTGGASPLH
15 | TRBJ2-4 | TRBV27 | . | . | ASSIKGFGLAKNIQY
12 | TRBJ1-4 | TRBV5-1 | . | . | ASSLGPGNEKLF
13 | TRBJ1-3 | TRBV4-1 | TRBD1 | many | ASSHGTVSGNTIY
10 | TRBJ2-2 | TRBV12-3/TRBV12-4 | . | . | ASSSRTGELF
13 | TRBJ2-7 | TRBV12-3/TRBV12-4 | TRBD2 | . | ASSSTSGSSYEQY
13 | TRBJ2-3 | TRBV10-1 | . | . | ASSNGGPGPDTQY
11 | TRBJ1-1 | TRBV6-5 | . | . | ASSYSEGTEAF
11 | TRBJ1-5 | TRBV6-2/TRBV6-3 | . | few | ASTQGGVQPQH
16 | TRBJ2-1 | TRBV10-3 | TRBD2 | . | AISDLAGSKRRYNEQF